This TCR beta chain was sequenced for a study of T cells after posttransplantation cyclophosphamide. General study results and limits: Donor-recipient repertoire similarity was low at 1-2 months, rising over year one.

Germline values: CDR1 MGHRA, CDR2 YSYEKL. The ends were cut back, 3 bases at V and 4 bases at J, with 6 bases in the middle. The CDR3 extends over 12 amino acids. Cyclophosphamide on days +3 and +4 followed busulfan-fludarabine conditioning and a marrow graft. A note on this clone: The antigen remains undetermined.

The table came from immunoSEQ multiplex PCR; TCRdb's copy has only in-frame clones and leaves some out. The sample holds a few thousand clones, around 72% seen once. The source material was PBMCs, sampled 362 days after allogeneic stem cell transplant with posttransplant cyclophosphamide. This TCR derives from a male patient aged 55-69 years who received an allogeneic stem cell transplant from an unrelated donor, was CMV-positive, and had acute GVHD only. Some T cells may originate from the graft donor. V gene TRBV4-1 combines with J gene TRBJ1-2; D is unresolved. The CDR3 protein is CASSQETYGYTF. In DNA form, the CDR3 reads TGCGCCAGCAGCCAGGAGACCTATGGCTACACCTTC.